This TCR beta chain was sequenced for a study of Graves' ophthalmopathy and Graves' hyperthyroidism. The diagnosis combined clinical symptoms, thyroxine, TRAb, thyroid ultrasound and orbital computed tomography scans. V lost 5 bases and J 6 bases, leaving 5 bases between the germline ends. CDR1 ENHRY and CDR2 SYGVKD come from the germline V gene. The CDR3 sequence is 11 residues long. Amplification of TCR beta CDR3 regions used RNA transcripts. HTBI primers were used in a first-round RT-PCR, which preceded a second-round multiplex PCR. TCRdb redid the calling of the multiplex PCR reads with MiXCR, one entry per CDR3 protein. The top ten hold roughly 4.5% of the sample, which has about 600,000 distinct CDR3 sequences, roughly 39% seen once. Study-wide results and caveats: Most thyroid clonotypes expanded beyond 0.001 frequency were also found in blood. From stable hyperthyroidism, ophthalmopathy was separated by a 13-signature model with around 90% sensitivity and 75% to 84% specificity. Ophthalmopathy progression prediction by the model yielded a sensitivity of about 70% and a specificity of under 80%.

As regards this clonotype: Its antigen is unknown.

This TCR was recovered from an adult man with Graves' hyperthyroidism. The specimen sequenced was peripheral blood or thyroid tissue (not recorded which). The chain joins TRBV10-3 to TRBJ2-1; D call uncertain. Here the CDR3 reads CAISYGNEQFF. The CDR3 DNA sequence: TGTGCCATCAGTTACGGCAATGAGCAGTTCTTC.